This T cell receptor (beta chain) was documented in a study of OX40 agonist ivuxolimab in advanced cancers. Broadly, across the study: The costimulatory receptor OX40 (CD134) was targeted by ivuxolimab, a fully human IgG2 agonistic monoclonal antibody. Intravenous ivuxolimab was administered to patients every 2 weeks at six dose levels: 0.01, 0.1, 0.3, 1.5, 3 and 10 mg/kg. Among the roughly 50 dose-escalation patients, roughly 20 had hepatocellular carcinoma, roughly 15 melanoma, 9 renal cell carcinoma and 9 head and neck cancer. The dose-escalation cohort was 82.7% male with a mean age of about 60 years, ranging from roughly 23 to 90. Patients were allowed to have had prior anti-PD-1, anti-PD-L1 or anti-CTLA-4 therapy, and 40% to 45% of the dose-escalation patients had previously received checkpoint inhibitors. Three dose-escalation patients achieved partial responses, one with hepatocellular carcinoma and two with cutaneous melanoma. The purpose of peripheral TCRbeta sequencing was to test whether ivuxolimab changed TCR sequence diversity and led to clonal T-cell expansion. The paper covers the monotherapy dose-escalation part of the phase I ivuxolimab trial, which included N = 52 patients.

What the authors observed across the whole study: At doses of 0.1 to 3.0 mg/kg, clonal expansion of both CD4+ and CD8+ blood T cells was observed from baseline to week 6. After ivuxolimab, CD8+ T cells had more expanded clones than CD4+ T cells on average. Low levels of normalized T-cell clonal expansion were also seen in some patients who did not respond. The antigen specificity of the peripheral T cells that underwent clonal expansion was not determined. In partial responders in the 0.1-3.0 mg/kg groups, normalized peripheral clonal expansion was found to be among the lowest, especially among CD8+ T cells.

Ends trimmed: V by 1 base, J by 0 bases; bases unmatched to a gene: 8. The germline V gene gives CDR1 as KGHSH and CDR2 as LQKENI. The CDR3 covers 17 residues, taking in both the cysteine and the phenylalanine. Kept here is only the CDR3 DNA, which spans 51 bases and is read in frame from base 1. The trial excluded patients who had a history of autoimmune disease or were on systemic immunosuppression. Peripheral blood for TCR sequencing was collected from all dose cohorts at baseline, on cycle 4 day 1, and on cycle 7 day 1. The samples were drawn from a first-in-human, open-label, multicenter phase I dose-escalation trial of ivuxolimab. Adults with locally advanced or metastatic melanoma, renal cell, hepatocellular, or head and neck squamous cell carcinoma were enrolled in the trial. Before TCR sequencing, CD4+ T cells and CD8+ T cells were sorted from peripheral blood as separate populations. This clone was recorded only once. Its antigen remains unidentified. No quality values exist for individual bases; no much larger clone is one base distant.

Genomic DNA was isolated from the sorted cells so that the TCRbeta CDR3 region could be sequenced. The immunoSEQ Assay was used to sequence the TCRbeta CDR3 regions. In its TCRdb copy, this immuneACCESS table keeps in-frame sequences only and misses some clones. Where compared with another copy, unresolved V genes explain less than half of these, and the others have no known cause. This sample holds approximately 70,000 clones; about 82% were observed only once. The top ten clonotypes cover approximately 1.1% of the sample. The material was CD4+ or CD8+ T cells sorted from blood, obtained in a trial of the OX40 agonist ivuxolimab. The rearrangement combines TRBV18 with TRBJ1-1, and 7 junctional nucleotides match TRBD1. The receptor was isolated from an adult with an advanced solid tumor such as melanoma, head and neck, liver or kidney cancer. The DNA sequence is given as TGTGCCAGCTCACCACTTACAGGGGCGACGATGAACACTGAAGCTTTCTTT. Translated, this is CASSPLTGATMNTEAFF.